These T cell receptor beta chains were read from a single sample in a study of cytomegalovirus exposure and HLA in healthy donors. Repertoires were generated with immunoSEQ multiplex PCR, while TCRdb's copy carries only in-frame clones and drops some. The sample lists about 170,000 clones; about 80% were seen once. Sequenced sample: PBMCs. These receptors came from a woman aged 50 to 60 in good health and CMV-seropositive. Both conserved end residues are part of each CDR3. D genes are given only for firm matches. Clone sizes are given selectively: once, few, many, or a class where the clone is expanded.

d_call: NA; clone_size: NA; v_call: TRBV18; j_call: TRBJ1-1; cdr3_aa: CASSPGEGLEAFF; cdr3_nt: TGTGCCAGCTCACCAGGGGAGGGATTGGAAGCTTTCTTT
d_call: NA; clone_size: NA; v_call: TRBV30; j_call: TRBJ1-5; cdr3_aa: CAWSGGSNQPQHF; cdr3_nt: TGTGCCTGGAGTGGAGGGAGCAATCAGCCCCAGCATTTT
d_call: TRBD2; clone_size: NA; v_call: TRBV5-5; j_call: TRBJ2-2; cdr3_aa: CASSFPGLGHTGELFF; cdr3_nt: TGTGCCAGCAGCTTTCCGGGACTAGGCCACACCGGGGAGCTGTTTTTT
d_call: NA; clone_size: NA; v_call: TRBV13; j_call: TRBJ2-7; cdr3_aa: CASSLEHGDRSSYEQYF; cdr3_nt: TGTGCCAGCAGCTTAGAACACGGAGACAGATCTTCCTACGAGCAGTACTTC
d_call: TRBD1; clone_size: NA; v_call: TRBV7-9; j_call: TRBJ1-2; cdr3_aa: CASAPQTGGNYGYTF; cdr3_nt: TGTGCCAGCGCCCCACAGACAGGGGGTAACTATGGCTACACCTTC
d_call: TRBD1; clone_size: NA; v_call: TRBV6-6; j_call: TRBJ1-2; cdr3_aa: CASSTLAGGHGYTF; cdr3_nt: TGTGCCAGCAGTACCCTAGCAGGGGGCCATGGCTACACCTTC
d_call: TRBD2; clone_size: few; v_call: TRBV11-1; j_call: TRBJ2-7; cdr3_aa: CASSFRPGGPYEQYF; cdr3_nt: TGTGCCAGCAGCTTTCGGCCGGGAGGGCCGTACGAGCAGTACTTC
d_call: NA; clone_size: NA; v_call: TRBV5-4; j_call: TRBJ1-1; cdr3_aa: CASSLTGGSTEAFF; cdr3_nt: TGTGCCAGCAGCTTGACGGGGGGGAGCACTGAAGCTTTCTTT
d_call: TRBD2; clone_size: few; v_call: TRBV18; j_call: TRBJ2-2; cdr3_aa: CASSPTSGNTGELFF; cdr3_nt: TGTGCCAGCTCACCGACTAGCGGGAACACCGGGGAGCTGTTTTTT
d_call: NA; clone_size: NA; v_call: TRBV20-1; j_call: TRBJ1-1; cdr3_aa: CSARQGQEAFF; cdr3_nt: TGCAGTGCTAGACAGGGCCAAGAAGCTTTCTTT